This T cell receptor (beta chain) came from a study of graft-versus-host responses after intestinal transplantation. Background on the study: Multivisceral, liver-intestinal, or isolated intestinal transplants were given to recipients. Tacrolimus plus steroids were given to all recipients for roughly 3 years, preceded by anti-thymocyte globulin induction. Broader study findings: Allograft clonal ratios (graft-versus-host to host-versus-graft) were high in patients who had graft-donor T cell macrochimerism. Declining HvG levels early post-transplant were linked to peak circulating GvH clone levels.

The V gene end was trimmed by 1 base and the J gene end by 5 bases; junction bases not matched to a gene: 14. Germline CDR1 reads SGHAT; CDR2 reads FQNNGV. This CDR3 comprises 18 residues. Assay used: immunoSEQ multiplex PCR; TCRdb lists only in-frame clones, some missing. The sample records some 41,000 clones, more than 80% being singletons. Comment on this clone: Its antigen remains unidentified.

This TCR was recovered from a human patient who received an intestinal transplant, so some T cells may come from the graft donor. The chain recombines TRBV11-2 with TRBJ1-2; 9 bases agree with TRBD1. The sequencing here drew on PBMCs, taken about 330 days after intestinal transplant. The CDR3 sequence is CASSLAVRDRAKGYGYTF. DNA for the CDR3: TGTGCCAGCAGCTTAGCCGTCCGGGACAGGGCCAAGGGTTATGGCTACACCTTC.